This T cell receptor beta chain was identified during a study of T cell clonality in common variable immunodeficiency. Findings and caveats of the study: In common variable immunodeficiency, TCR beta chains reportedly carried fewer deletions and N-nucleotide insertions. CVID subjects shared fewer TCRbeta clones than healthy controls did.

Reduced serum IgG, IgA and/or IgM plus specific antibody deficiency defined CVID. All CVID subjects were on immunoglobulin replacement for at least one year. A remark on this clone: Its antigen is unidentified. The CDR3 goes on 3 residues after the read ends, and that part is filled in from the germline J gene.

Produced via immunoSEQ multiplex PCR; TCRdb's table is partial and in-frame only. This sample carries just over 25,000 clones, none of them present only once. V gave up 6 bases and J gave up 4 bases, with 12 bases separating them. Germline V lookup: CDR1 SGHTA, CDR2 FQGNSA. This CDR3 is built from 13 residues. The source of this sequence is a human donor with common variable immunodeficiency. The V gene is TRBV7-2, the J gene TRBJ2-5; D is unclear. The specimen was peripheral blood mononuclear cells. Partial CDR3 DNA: TGTGCCAGCAGTCAATGGCAGGTAGAGACC. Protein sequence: CASSQWQVET. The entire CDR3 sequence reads CASSQWQVETQYF.